This T cell receptor beta chain was identified in a study of cytomegalovirus exposure and HLA in healthy donors. Germline V gene lookup returns CDR1 SGHDT and CDR2 YYEEEE. V gave up 2 bases and J gave up 2 bases, with 11 bases separating them. The CDR3 has 16 amino acids. Study results and caveats: TCR clusters originating in the first cohort tended to co-occur in the 110 or so validation repertoires, according to a later analysis. Per published reports, the classifier diagnosed cytomegalovirus status with high specificity and sensitivity. While the bulk of TCR sequences proved rare, some public TCRs turned up in many donors. Cytomegalovirus-associated status was assigned to about 180 TCR beta chains.

For this clone: Antigen unknown.

TCRdb keeps only in-frame clones here, not all; method: immunoSEQ multiplex PCR. The profile covers more than 120,000 clones, with approximately 86% appearing a single time and 7.5% to 9% taken by the ten largest. The sequence was obtained from a man aged 18-30 years in good health and CMV-seropositive. The V and J genes are TRBV5-6 and TRBJ1-6; D is ambiguous. The sample consisted of PBMCs. The CDR3 here is CASSFVTNTYNSPLHF. In nucleotides, the CDR3 is TGTGCCAGCAGCTTCGTCACAAACACCTATAATTCACCCCTCCACTTT.